This TCR beta chain appears in the sequencing data of a study of blood T cell repertoires in COVID-19. Study-wide background: Sites across the United States, Italy and Spain contributed samples from acute and convalescent COVID-19. From T cells, B-cell-depleted T cells, or PBMCs came the material, which was cDNA or gDNA.

Study processing details: Amplified reference gene primers provided the basis for estimating nucleated cell counts. Profiling relied on immunoSEQ multiplex PCR, and the TCRdb table lists in-frame clones only, not all of them. Clone size and V and J calls were adopted from that table, with D and trimming inferred from the DNA. The sample includes 120,000 to 150,000 clones, about 86% of them seen just once. Germline lookup yields CDR1 MNHEY and CDR2 SVGAGI. The V segment lost 4 bases and the J segment 4 bases; nucleotides outside the gene matches: 6. CDR3 length: 14 amino acids. This sequence was found in a woman aged 45-60 years with active or convalescent COVID-19. Sequenced: peripheral blood. This chain connects TRBV6-5 to TRBJ1-1; 7 bases align to TRBD1. The CDR3: CASSWTGESTEAFF. CDR3 DNA: TGTGCCAGCAGTTGGACAGGAGAGAGCACTGAAGCTTTCTTT.